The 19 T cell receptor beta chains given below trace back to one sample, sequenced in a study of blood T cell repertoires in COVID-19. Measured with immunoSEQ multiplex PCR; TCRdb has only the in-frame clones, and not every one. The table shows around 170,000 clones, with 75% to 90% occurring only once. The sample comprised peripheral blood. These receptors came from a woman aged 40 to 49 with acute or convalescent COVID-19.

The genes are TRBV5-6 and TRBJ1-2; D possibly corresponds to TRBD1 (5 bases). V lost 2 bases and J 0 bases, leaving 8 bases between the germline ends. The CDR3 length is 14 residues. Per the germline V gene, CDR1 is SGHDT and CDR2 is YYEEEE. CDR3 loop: CASSFTGSNYGYTF. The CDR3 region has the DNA TGTGCCAGCAGCTTTACAGGATCTAACTATGGCTACACCTTC.

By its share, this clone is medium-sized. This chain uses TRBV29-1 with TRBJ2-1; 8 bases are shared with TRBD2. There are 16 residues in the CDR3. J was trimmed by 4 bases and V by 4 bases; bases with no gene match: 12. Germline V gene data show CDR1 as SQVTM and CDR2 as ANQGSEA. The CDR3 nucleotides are TGCAGCGTTGCTTCACCACTAGCGGAATTGTACAATGAGCAGTTCTTC. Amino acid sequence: CSVASPLAELYNEQFF.

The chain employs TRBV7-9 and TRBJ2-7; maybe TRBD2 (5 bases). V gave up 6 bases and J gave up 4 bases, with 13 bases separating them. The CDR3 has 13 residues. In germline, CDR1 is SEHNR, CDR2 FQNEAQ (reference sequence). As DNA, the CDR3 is TGTGCCAGCAGAAGCTCTACGGGATACGAGCAGTACTTC. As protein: CASRSSTGYEQYF.

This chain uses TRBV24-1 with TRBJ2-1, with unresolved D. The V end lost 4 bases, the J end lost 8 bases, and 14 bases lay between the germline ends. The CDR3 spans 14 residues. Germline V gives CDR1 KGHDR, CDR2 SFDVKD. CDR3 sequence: CATSDDHVQDEQFF. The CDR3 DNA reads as TGTGCCACCAGTGACGACCACGTCCAGGATGAGCAGTTCTTC.

The CDR3 sequence is CASNDRASGYGYTF. CDR3 bases: TGTGCCAGCAACGACAGGGCCTCGGGCTATGGCTACACCTTC. This chain links TRBV5-4 with TRBJ1-2, with 7 bases that match TRBD1. J was trimmed by 4 bases and V by 6 bases; bases with no gene match: 9. This CDR3 region has 14 residues. Germline V gene data show CDR1 as SGHNT and CDR2 as YYREEE (reference sequence).

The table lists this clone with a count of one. The CDR3 sequence is CASSLGTGGRETQYF. CDR3 bases: TGCGCCAGCAGCTTGGGGACAGGGGGGCGAGAGACCCAGTACTTC. The chain links TRBV5-1 to TRBJ2-5, with 10 bases lining up with TRBD1. There are 15 residues in the CDR3. V trimming: 0 bases; J trimming: 4 bases; junction bases outside the gene matches: 3. Germline assignment: CDR1 SGHRS and CDR2 YFSETQ.

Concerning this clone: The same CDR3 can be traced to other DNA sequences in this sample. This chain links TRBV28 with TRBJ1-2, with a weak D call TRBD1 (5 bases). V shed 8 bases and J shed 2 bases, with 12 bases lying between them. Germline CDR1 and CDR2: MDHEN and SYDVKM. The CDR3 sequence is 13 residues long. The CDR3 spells CASSPGGNYGYTF. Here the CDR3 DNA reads TGTGCCAGCTCCCCTGGGGGGAACTATGGCTACACCTTC.

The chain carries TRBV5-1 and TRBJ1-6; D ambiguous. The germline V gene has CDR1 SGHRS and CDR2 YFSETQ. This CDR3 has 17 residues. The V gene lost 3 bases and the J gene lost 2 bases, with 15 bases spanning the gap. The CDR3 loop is CASSSQPQNTYNSPLHF. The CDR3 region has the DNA TGCGCCAGCAGCTCCCAACCACAGAACACCTATAATTCACCCCTCCACTTT.

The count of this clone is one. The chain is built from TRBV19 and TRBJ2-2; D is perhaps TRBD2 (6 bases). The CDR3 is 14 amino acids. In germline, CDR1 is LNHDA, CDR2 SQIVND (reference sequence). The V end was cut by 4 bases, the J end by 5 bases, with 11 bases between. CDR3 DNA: TGTGCCAGTAGTAGCATCCTAGCGACCGGGGAGCTGTTTTTT. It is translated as CASSSILATGELFF.

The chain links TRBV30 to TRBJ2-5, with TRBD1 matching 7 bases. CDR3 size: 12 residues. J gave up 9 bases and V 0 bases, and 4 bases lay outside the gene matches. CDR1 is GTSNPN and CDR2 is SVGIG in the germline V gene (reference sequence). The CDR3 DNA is TGTGCCTGGAGTGTAACAGGGGCTGCCCAGTACTTC. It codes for CAWSVTGAAQYF.

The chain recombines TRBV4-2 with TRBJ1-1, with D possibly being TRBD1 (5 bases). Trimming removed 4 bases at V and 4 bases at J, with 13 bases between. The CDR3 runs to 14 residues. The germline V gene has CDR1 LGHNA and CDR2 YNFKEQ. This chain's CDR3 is CASSPGNGGTEAFF. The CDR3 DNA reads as TGTGCCAGCAGCCCAGGGAATGGTGGCACTGAAGCTTTCTTT.

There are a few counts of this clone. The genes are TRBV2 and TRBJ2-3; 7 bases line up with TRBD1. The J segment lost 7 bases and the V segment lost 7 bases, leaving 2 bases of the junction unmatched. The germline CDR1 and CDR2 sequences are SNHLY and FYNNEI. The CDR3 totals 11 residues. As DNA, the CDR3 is TGTGCCAGCATGACAGGGAATACGCAGTATTTT. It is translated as CASMTGNTQYF.

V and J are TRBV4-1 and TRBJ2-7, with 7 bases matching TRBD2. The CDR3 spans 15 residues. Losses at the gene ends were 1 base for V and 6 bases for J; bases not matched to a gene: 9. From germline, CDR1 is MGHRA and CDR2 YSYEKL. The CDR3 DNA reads TGCGCCAGCAGCCAAGGGGGGGGGACGGGATTCGAGCAGTACTTC. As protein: CASSQGGGTGFEQYF.

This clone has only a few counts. The CDR3 sequence: CASRGEGRLFF. CDR3 bases: TGTGCCAGCAGGGGGGAGGGGCGACTGTTCTTC. This chain joins TRBV2 and TRBJ2-1; 7 positions match TRBD2. The CDR3 sequence is 11 residues long. The trim removed 6 bases at V and 15 bases at J, leaving 8 bases unmatched. The V gene's germline CDR1 is SNHLY and CDR2 FYNNEI.

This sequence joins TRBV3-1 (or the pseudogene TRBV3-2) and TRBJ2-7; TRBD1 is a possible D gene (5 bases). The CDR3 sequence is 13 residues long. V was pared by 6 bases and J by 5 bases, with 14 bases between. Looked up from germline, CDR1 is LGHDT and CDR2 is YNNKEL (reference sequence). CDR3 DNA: TGTGCCAGCAGACTTACAGGCCTCCACGAGCAGTACTTC. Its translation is CASRLTGLHEQYF.

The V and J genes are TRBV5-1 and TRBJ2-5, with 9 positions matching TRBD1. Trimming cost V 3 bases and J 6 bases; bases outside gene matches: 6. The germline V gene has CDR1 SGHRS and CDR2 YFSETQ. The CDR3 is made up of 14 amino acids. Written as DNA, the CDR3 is TGCGCCAGCAGCTCCAACAGGGGGCAGAAGACCCAGTACTTC. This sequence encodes CASSSNRGQKTQYF.

CDR3 residues: CASSGSGLKAFF. CDR3 coding DNA: TGTGCCAGCAGTGGTTCAGGGTTGAAAGCTTTCTTT. J is TRBJ1-1 and V is TRBV28, with D perhaps matching TRBD1 (5 bases). The CDR3 totals 12 residues. Germline assignment: CDR1 MDHEN and CDR2 SYDVKM. Between the trimmed V and J ends, which lost 5 bases and 9 bases, there was a span of 13 bases.

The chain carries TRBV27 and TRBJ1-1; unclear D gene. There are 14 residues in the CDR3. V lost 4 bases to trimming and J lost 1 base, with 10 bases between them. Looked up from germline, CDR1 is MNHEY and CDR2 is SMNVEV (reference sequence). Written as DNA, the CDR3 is TGTGCCAGCAGTTATATTGCGGGGAACACTGAAGCTTTCTTT. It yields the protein CASSYIAGNTEAFF.

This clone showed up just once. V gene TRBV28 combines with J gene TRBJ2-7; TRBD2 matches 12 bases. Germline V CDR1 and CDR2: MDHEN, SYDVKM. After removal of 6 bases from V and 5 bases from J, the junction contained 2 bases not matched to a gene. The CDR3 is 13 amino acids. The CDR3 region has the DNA TGTGCCAGCAGCCCTAGCGGGGGGGACGAGCAGTACTTC. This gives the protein CASSPSGGDEQYF.